One T cell receptor beta chain is described in this entry. Researchers ran the PCR with 60 Vbeta and 13 Jbeta primers. Produced via immunoSEQ multiplex PCR; TCRdb's table is partial and in-frame only. The sample has around 150,000 clones, 72% seen once; the top ten hold roughly 2.1%. The V gene's germline CDR1 is SEHNR and CDR2 FQNEAQ (reference sequence). V lost 7 bases, J lost 3 bases, and 10 bases lay in between. The CDR3 is 12 residues long. The source of the sample is a study of cytomegalovirus exposure and HLA in healthy donors. Overall study: A previous analysis identified 95 million to 120 million unique TCR beta sequences derived from about 180 million T cells. Most genotyped donors, roughly 83% of 300 to 400, had Caucasian-associated genetic ancestry. HLA-typed donors contributed approximately 86 million unique TCRs, which were held in an early data release.

This clonotype originated in a man between 40 and 49 years old in good health and CMV-seronegative. V and J are TRBV7-9 and TRBJ2-7; no clear D. The sequencing sample was made of PBMCs. The CDR3 DNA reads as TGTGCCAGCATAGGAGCGCGCTACGAGCAGTACTTC. This translates into CASIGARYEQYF. Based on the CDR3 plus reference TRBV7-9 and TRBJ2-7, the full variable domain is DTGVSQNPRHKITKRGQNVTFRCDPISEHNRLYWYRQTLGQGPEFLTYFQNEAQLEKSRLLSDRFSAERPKGSFSTLEIQRTEQGDSAMYLCASIGARYEQYFGPGTRLTVT.